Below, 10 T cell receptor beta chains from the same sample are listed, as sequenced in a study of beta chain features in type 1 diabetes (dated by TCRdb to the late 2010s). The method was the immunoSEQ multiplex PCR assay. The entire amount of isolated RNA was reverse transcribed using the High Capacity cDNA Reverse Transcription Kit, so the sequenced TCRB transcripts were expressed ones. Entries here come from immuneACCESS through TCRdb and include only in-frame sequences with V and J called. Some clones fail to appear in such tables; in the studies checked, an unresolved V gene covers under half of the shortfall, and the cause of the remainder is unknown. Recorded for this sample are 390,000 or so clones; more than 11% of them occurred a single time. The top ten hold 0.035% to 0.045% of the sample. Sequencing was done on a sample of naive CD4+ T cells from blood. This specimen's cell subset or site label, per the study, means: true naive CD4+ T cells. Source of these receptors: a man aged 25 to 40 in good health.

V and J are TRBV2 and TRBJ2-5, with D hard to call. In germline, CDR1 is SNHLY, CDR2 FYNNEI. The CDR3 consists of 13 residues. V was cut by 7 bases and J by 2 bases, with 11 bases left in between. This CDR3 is CASNGNRQETQYF. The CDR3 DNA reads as TGTGCCAGCAACGGTAACAGACAAGAGACCCAGTACTTC.

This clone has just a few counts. The CDR3 bases are TGTGCCAGCAGCCGAACATCGGGCGAGCAGTACGTC. Amino acids: CASSRTSGEQYV. The V and J genes are TRBV6-1 and TRBJ2-7; D is ambiguous. Germline CDR1 MNHNS, CDR2 SASEGT. The CDR3 is 12 residues long. V lost 6 bases and J 6 bases, leaving 12 bases between the germline ends.

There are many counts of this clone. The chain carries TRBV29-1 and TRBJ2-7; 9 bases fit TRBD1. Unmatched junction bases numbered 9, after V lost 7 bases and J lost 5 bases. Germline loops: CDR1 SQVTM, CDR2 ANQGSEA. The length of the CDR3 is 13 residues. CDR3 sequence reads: CSGLRTGVHEQYV. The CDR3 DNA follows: TGCAGCGGCTTGCGGACAGGGGTCCACGAGCAGTACGTC.

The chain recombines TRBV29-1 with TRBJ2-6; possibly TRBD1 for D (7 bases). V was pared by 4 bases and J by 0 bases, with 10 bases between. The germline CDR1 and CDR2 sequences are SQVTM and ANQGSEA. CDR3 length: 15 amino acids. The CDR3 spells CSVAQGGSGANVLTF. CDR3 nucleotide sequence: TGCAGCGTTGCCCAGGGGGGCTCTGGGGCCAACGTCCTGACTTTC.

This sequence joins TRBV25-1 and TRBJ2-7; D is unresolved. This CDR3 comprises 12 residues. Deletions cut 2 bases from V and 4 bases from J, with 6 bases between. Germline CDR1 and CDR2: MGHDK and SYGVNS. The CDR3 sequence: CASSEGLYEQYF. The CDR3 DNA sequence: TGTGCCAGCAGTGAAGGGCTTTACGAGCAGTACTTC.

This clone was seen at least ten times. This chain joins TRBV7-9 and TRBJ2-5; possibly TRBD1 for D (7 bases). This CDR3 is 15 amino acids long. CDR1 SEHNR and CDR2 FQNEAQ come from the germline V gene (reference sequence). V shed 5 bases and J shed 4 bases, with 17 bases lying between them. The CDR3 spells CASSASGTAGETQYF. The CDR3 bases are TGTGCCAGCAGCGCTTCCGGGACAGCGGGAGAGACCCAGTACTTC.

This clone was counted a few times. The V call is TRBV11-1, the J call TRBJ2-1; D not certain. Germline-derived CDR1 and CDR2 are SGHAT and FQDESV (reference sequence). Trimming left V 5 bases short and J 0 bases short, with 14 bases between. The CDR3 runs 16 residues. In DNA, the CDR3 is TGTGCCAGCAGCCGAAGGGCAGCCAACTCCTACAATGAGCAGTTCTTC. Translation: CASSRRAANSYNEQFF. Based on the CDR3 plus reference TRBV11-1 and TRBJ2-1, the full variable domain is EAEVAQSPRYKITEKSQAVAFWCDPISGHATLYWYRQILGQGPELLVQFQDESVVDDSQLPKDRFSAERLKGVDSTLKIQPAELGDSAMYLCASSRRAANSYNEQFFGPGTRLTVL.

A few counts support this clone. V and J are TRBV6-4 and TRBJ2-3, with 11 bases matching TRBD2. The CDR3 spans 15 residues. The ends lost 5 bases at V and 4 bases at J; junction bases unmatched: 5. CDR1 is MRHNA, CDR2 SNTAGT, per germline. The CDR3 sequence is CASSPLAGGPDTQYF. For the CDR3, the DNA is TGTGCCAGCAGTCCCCTAGCGGGGGGCCCAGATACGCAGTATTTT.

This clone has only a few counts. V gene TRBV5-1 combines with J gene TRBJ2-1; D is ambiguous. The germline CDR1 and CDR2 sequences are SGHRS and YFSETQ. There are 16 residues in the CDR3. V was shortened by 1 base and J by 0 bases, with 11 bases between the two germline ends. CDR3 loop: CASSLTLGSSYNEQFF. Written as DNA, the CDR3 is TGCGCCAGCAGCTTGACATTGGGTAGCTCCTACAATGAGCAGTTCTTC.

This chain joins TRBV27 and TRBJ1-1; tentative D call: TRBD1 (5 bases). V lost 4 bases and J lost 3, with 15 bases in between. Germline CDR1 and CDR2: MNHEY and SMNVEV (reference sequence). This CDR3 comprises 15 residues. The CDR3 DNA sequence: TGTGCCAGCAGTTGGCGGGGCGGGGGTGACACTGAAGCTTTCTTT. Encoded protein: CASSWRGGGDTEAFF.